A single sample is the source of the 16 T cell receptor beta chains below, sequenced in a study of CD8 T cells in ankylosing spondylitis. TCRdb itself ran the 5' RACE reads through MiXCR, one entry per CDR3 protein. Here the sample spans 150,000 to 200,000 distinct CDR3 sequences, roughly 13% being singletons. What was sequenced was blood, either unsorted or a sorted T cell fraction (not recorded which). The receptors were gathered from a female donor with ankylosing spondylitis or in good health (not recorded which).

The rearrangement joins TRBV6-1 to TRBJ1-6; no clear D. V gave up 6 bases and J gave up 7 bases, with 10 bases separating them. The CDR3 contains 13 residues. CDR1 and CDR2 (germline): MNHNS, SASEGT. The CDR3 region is CASRGLLNSPLHF. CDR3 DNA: TGTGCCAGCAGAGGCCTTTTGAATTCACCCCTCCACTTT.

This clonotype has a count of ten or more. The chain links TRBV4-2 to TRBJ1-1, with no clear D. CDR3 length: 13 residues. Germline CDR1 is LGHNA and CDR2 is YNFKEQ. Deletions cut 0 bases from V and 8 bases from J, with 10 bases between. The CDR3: CASSQDLWVEAFF. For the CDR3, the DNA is TGTGCCAGCAGCCAAGATCTATGGGTAGAAGCTTTCTTT.

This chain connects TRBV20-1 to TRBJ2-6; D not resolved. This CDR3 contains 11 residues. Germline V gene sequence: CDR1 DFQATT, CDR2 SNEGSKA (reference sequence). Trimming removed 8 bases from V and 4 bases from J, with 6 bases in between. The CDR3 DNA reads TGCAGTCTAGGAGGGGCCAACGTCCTGACTTTC. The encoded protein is CSLGGANVLTF.

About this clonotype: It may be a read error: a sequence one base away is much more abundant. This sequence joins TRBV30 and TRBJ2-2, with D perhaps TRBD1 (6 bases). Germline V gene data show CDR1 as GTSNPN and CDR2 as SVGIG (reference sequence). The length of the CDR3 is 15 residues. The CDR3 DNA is TGTGCCTGGAGTCCCGCAGGGGTTCACACCAGGGAGCTGTTTTTT. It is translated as CAWSPAGVHTRELFF. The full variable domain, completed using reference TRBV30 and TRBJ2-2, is SQTIHQWPATLVQPVGSPLSLECTVEGTSNPNLYWYRQAAGRGLQLLFYSVGIGQISSEVPQNLSASRPQDRQFILSSKKLLLSDSGFYLCAWSPAGVHTRELFFGEGSRLTVL.

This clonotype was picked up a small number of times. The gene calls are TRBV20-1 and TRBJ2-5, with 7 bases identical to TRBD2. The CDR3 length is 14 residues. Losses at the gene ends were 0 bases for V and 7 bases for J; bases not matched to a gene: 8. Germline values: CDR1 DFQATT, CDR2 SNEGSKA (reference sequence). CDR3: CSARDGREWGTQYF. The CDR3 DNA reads TGCAGTGCTAGAGATGGGCGGGAGTGGGGGACCCAGTACTTC.

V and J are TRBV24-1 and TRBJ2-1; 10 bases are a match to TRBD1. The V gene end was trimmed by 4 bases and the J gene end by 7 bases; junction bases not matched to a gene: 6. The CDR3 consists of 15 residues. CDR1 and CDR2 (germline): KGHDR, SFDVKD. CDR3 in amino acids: CATSDGDRGWNEQFF. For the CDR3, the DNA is TGTGCCACCAGTGACGGGGACAGGGGTTGGAATGAGCAGTTCTTC.

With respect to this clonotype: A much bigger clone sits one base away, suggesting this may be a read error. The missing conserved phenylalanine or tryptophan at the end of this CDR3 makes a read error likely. The CDR3 coding sequence is TGTGCCAGCAGCCCCGGGAGACTCAATGGCTACACCCTC. This sequence encodes CASSPGRLNGYTL. V usage is TRBV7-2 and J usage is TRBJ1-2; D is ambiguous. Trimming removed 5 bases at V and 6 bases at J, with 13 bases between. Germline CDR1 is SGHTA and CDR2 is FQGNSA. The CDR3 loop spans 13 amino acids.

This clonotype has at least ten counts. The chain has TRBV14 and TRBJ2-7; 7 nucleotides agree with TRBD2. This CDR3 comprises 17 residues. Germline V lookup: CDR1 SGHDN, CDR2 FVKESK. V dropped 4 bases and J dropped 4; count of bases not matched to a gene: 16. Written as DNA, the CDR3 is TGTGCCAGCAGCCCCCGGTCTCGGCGGGAGTACCGTTACGAGCAGTACTTC. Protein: CASSPRSRREYRYEQYF.

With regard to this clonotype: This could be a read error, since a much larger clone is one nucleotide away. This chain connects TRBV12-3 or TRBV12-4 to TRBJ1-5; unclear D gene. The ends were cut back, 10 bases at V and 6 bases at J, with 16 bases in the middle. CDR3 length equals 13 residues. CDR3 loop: CATGAGVSQPQHF. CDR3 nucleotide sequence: TGTGCCACGGGCGCGGGTGTAAGTCAGCCCCAGCATTTT.

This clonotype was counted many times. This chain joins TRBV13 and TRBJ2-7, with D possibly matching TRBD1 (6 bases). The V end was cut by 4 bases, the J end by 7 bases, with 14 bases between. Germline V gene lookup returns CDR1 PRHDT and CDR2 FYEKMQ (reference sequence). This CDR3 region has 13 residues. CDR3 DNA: TGTGCCAGCAGCTATAACAGGGCTCGGGAGCAGTACTTC. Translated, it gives CASSYNRAREQYF.

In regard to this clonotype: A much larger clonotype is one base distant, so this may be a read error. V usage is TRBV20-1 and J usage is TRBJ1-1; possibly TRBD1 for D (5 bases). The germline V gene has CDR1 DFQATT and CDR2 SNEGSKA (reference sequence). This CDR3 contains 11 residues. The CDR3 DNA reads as TGCAGTGTTACGGGGACCACTGATGCTTTCTTT. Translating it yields CSVTGTTDAFF.

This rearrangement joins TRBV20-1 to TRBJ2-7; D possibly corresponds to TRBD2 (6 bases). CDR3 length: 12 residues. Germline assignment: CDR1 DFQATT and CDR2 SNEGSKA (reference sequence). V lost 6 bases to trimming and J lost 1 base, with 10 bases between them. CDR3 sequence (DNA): TGCAGTGCCGTCCGGGGGTCCTACGAGCAGTACTTC. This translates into CSAVRGSYEQYF.

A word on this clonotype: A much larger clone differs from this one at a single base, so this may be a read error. For the CDR3, the DNA is TGCAGTGCTAGAGATTCCGAGGCCAGCTCCTACGAGCAGTACTTC. It yields the protein CSARDSEASSYEQYF. The rearrangement links TRBV20-1 to TRBJ2-7; no definite D call. The V gene's germline CDR1 is DFQATT and CDR2 SNEGSKA (reference sequence). The ends were cut back, 0 bases at V and 0 bases at J, with 12 bases in the middle. The CDR3 consists of 15 residues.

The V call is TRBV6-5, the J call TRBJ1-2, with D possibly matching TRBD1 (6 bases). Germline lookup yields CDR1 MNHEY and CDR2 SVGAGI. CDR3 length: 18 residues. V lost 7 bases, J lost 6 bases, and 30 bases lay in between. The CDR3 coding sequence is TGTGCCAGCATTTTAAGGGGAAGACAGGAAGCCCTTCTGCATGGCTACACCTTC. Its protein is CASILRGRQEALLHGYTF.

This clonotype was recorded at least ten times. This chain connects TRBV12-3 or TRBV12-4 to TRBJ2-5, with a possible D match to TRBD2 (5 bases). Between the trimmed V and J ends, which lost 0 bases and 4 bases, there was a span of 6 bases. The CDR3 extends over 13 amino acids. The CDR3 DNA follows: TGTGCCAGCAGTTTAGCGGGAGTAGAGACCCAGTACTTC. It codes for CASSLAGVETQYF.

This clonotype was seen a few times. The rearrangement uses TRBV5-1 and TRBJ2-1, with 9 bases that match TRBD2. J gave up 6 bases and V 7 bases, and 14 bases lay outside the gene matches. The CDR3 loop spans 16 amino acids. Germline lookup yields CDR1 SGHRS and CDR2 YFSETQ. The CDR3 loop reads CASLRSSGSPGNEQFF. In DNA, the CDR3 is TGCGCCAGCCTACGGAGTAGCGGGAGTCCCGGCAATGAGCAGTTCTTC.